These 18 T cell receptor beta chains share one sample of origin, sequenced in a study of early T cells in non-severe SARS-CoV-2 infection (dated by TCRdb to the early 2020s). The library was obtained by 5' RACE. Sequenced using a NextSeq 500. TCRdb reprocessed the public reads (quality trimming at Q25 with fastp, clone calling with MiXCR) and kept in-frame beta chains. For every CDR3 protein sequence, its rows merge into one entry that carries the most common genes and DNA. This sample gives some 19,000 distinct CDR3 sequences in total; about 4% of them show up just once. Around 7.7% of the sample belongs to the ten largest clones. The specimen sequenced was whole blood. These receptors all come from an adult who was a healthcare worker with PCR-confirmed SARS-CoV-2 infection or an uninfected control (not recorded which).

This clonotype was picked up many times. The rearrangement joins TRBV20-1 to TRBJ2-3; TRBD1 aligns across 7 bases. Germline CDR1 reads DFQATT; CDR2 reads SNEGSKA (reference sequence). After removal of 4 bases from V and 5 bases from J, the junction contained 12 bases not matched to a gene. The CDR3 loop spans 15 amino acids. CDR3 coding DNA: TGCAGTGCTAACACCAGGGGGTCCCGAGTAGATACGCAGTATTTT. Protein: CSANTRGSRVDTQYF.

This clonotype was counted at least ten times. The rearrangement uses TRBV19 and TRBJ2-3, with 13 bases that match TRBD2. V shed 6 bases, J shed 3 bases, and the junction held 12 bases outside the gene matches. The germline V gene encodes CDR1 LNHDA and CDR2 SQIVND (reference sequence). CDR3 length: 18 amino acids. The CDR3: CASSWTSGGYSGTDTQYF. DNA for the CDR3: TGTGCCAGTAGCTGGACTAGCGGGGGATACTCTGGGACAGATACGCAGTATTTT.

As for this clonotype: A much larger clonotype is one base distant, so this may be a read error. V is TRBV5-5 and J is TRBJ2-7; weak D call: TRBD1 (6 bases). V was trimmed by 4 bases and J by 2 bases, leaving 7 bases between them. The CDR3 spans 12 residues. Looked up from germline, CDR1 is SGHKS and CDR2 is YYEKEE (reference sequence). CDR3 sequence: CASSRQAYEQYF. CDR3 bases: TGTGCCAGCAGCCGACAGGCCTACGAGCAGTACTTC.

This clonotype was observed many times. The chain has TRBV27 and TRBJ1-2, with D possibly TRBD1 on 5 matching bases. Trimming removed 3 bases at V and 5 bases at J, with 10 bases between. Germline CDR1 reads MNHEY; CDR2 reads SMNVEV (reference sequence). This CDR3 is 13 amino acids long. CDR3 in DNA: TGTGCCAGCAGTTTCGGCGGGGGTTATGGCTACACCTTC. It specifies CASSFGGGYGYTF.

This clonotype was counted many times. For the CDR3, the DNA is TGCAGCGCTGAGGTGGTAATCGCGGGGCCGATGAACACCGGGGAGCTGTTTTTT. Translation gives CSAEVVIAGPMNTGELFF. The gene calls are TRBV29-1 and TRBJ2-2, with D tentatively TRBD2 (6 bases). The CDR3 is 18 residues long. Trimming took off 7 bases at V and 1 base at J, with 25 bases between the two ends. Germline V lookup: CDR1 SQVTM, CDR2 ANQGSEA.

This clonotype was counted at least ten times. The chain couples TRBV29-1 to TRBJ1-3; tentatively, D is TRBD1 (6 bases). This CDR3 has 15 residues. The germline CDR1 and CDR2 sequences are SQVTM and ANQGSEA. V was cut by 7 bases and J by 0 bases, with 16 bases left in between. The CDR3 bases are TGCAGCGCCTGGACAGTAATGAGCTCTGGAAACACCATATATTTT. Its translation is CSAWTVMSSGNTIYF.

This clonotype is medium-sized by share. The chain couples TRBV20-1 to TRBJ2-7, with 8 bases identical to TRBD2. In germline, CDR1 is DFQATT, CDR2 SNEGSKA (reference sequence). The V segment lost 3 bases and the J segment 2 bases; nucleotides outside the gene matches: 3. This CDR3 spans 13 amino acids. CDR3 loop: CSARAGGAYEQYF. In DNA, the CDR3 is TGCAGTGCTAGGGCCGGGGGGGCCTACGAGCAGTACTTC.

This clonotype was seen many times. The chain recombines TRBV7-9 with TRBJ1-5, with 7 positions matching TRBD1. The CDR3 extends over 14 amino acids. The V gene end was trimmed by 8 bases and the J gene end by 4 bases; junction bases not matched to a gene: 8. Germline V gives CDR1 SEHNR, CDR2 FQNEAQ (reference sequence). Here the CDR3 DNA reads TGTGCCAGCGGGACAGAAAAAAATAATCAGCCCCAGCATTTT. Translation: CASGTEKNNQPQHF.

A few counts support this clonotype. This chain joins TRBV2 and TRBJ1-1; no clear D gene. Germline V gene data show CDR1 as SNHLY and CDR2 as FYNNEI. This CDR3 has 14 residues. Trimming pared 8 bases from V and 1 base from J, leaving 14 bases between. The CDR3 is CASSRTVGNTEAFF. The DNA of the CDR3 is TGTGCCAGCTCCAGGACCGTGGGGAACACTGAAGCTTTCTTT.

In its sample, this clonotype was seen many times. The chain links TRBV18 to TRBJ1-5; D unresolved. Deletions cut 3 bases from V and 0 bases from J, with 15 bases between. Per germline, CDR1 KGHSH and CDR2 LQKENI. The CDR3 sequence is 17 residues long. In nucleotides, the CDR3 is TGTGCCAGCTCACCGTTTGATTCACAGAATAGCAATCAGCCCCAGCATTTT. Translating it yields CASSPFDSQNSNQPQHF.

The chain couples TRBV9 to TRBJ2-7, with 8 bases identical to TRBD2. The ends lost 0 bases at V and 4 bases at J; junction bases unmatched: 6. In germline, CDR1 is SGDLS, CDR2 YYNGEE. This CDR3 is 15 amino acids long. The CDR3 here is CASSVGGGLPYEQYF. Written as DNA, the CDR3 is TGTGCCAGCAGCGTAGGCGGGGGGCTTCCATACGAGCAGTACTTC. Complete variable domain (other parts from reference TRBV9 and TRBJ2-7): DSGVTQTPKHLITATGQRVTLRCSPRSGDLSVYWYQQSLDQGLQFLIQYYNGEERAKGNILERFSAQQFPDLHSELNLSSLELGDSALYFCASSVGGGLPYEQYFGPGTRLTVT.

At least ten counts were recorded for this clonotype. This rearrangement joins TRBV7-3 to TRBJ2-1; the match to TRBD2 covers 7 bases. Germline V gene lookup returns CDR1 SGHTA and CDR2 FQGTGA. V dropped 2 bases and J dropped 9; count of bases not matched to a gene: 4. The CDR3 sequence is 13 residues long. In DNA, the CDR3 is TGTGCCAGCAGCTTATCCATAGCGGGTGAGCAGTTCTTC. This translates into CASSLSIAGEQFF.

This clonotype was detected only a few times. The chain uses TRBV5-1 and TRBJ2-3; 13 bases agree with TRBD2. The CDR3 spans 20 residues. Germline V gene data show CDR1 as SGHRS and CDR2 as YFSETQ. V lost 0 bases to trimming and J lost 0 bases; unmatched junction nucleotides: 10. The CDR3, as DNA: TGCGCCAGCAGCTTGGAAGGACTAGCGGGGGCTCAGGCGAGCACAGATACGCAGTATTTT. This sequence encodes CASSLEGLAGAQASTDTQYF.

This clonotype was seen many times. The chain combines TRBV5-6 with TRBJ2-5; D is possibly TRBD1 or TRBD2 (5 bases each). Germline loops: CDR1 SGHDT, CDR2 YYEEEE. The CDR3 is 13 residues long. With 1 base removed from V and 5 bases from J, the gap between germline ends came to 9 bases. Here the CDR3 reads CASSLKGTETQYF. DNA for the CDR3: TGTGCCAGCAGCTTGAAGGGGACCGAGACCCAGTACTTC.

This clonotype has at least ten counts. The chain links TRBV3-1 to TRBJ1-6; a possible D gene is TRBD1 (6 bases). This CDR3 is 15 amino acids long. Per the germline V gene, CDR1 is LGHDT and CDR2 is YNNKEL (reference sequence). Trimming removed 4 bases at V and 5 bases at J, with 12 bases between. The CDR3 is CASSPDSRHNSPLHF. The CDR3 region has the DNA TGTGCCAGCAGCCCGGACAGCCGTCATAATTCACCCCTCCACTTT.

The V gene is TRBV5-6, the J gene TRBJ1-1; the match to TRBD1 covers 9 bases. The CDR3 extends over 15 amino acids. Losses at the gene ends were 2 bases for V and 4 bases for J; bases not matched to a gene: 6. Germline V CDR1 and CDR2: SGHDT, YYEEEE. Here the CDR3 DNA reads TGTGCCAGCAGCTTCGGGACAGGGTCGACCACTGAAGCTTTCTTT. Amino acid sequence: CASSFGTGSTTEAFF.

This clonotype was seen repeatedly, ten times or more. V gene TRBV7-2 combines with J gene TRBJ2-5; D is undetermined. The CDR3 contains 13 residues. Germline CDR1 SGHTA, CDR2 FQGNSA. Trimming took off 1 base at V and 5 bases at J, with 8 bases between the two ends. The CDR3 here is CASSLDLGETQYF. The DNA for the CDR3 is TGTGCCAGCAGCTTAGACCTAGGGGAGACCCAGTACTTC.

The chain links TRBV10-3 to TRBJ1-1; 8 bases are shared with TRBD1. Germline V CDR1 and CDR2: ENHRY, SYGVKD. The CDR3 extends over 15 amino acids. Germline trimming cut 3 bases from V and 6 bases from J; bases unmatched to any gene: 9. In DNA form, the CDR3 reads TGTGCCATCAGTGATCCGCAGGGGGCCCCTCCTGAAGCTTTCTTT. Translation: CAISDPQGAPPEAFF.